This entry lists 20 T cell receptor beta chains sequenced from one sample in a study of T-cell reconstitution after alpha-beta-depleted transplantation in children. The TCRbeta library incorporated unique molecular identifiers. TCRdb recomputed calls from the PCR reads with MiXCR, one row per CDR3 protein. The data contain 300,000 to 400,000 distinct CDR3 sequences, 23% of them singletons. This sample comprised PBMCs, mostly from graft donor cells, obtained 180 days after TCRalphabeta/CD19-depleted stem cell transplant. Source of these receptors: a male patient aged 5 to 17 who had a stem cell transplant for acute lymphoblastic leukemia, so the T cells may come from the graft donor.

This clonotype was counted between two and nine times. The DNA for the CDR3 is TGCAGTGCTAGCTCCCCAAAGGGTTCCAATCAGCCCCAGCATTTT. Translation: CSASSPKGSNQPQHF. This rearrangement joins TRBV20-1 to TRBJ1-5, with unresolved D. Germline V gives CDR1 DFQATT, CDR2 SNEGSKA (reference sequence). The ends were cut back, 3 bases at V and 3 bases at J, with 15 bases in the middle. CDR3 size: 15 residues.

The V and J genes are TRBV7-3 and TRBJ2-6; 12 positions agree with TRBD1. CDR3 length equals 18 residues. After removal of 2 bases from V and 2 bases from J, the junction contained 4 bases not matched to a gene. Germline loops: CDR1 SGHTA, CDR2 FQGTGA. The CDR3 coding sequence is TGTGCCAGCAGCTTATGGGGACAGGGGGCGGCTGGGGCCAACGTCCTGACTTTC. Protein product: CASSLWGQGAAGANVLTF.

This clonotype was counted only a few times. The rearrangement joins TRBV5-1 to TRBJ2-2; 10 bases map to TRBD1. The germline CDR1 and CDR2 sequences are SGHRS and YFSETQ. Losses at the gene ends were 5 bases for V and 2 bases for J; bases not matched to a gene: 6. The CDR3 covers 16 residues. The CDR3 region has the DNA TGCGCCAGCAGATTTGACAGGGGGCGAAACACCGGGGAGCTGTTTTTT. Its protein product is CASRFDRGRNTGELFF.

This clonotype was seen a few times. The genes are TRBV4-1 and TRBJ1-6; unclear D gene. This CDR3 contains 18 residues. CDR1 is MGHRA, CDR2 YSYEKL, per germline. The ends were cut back, 2 bases at V and 2 bases at J, with 16 bases in the middle. CDR3 DNA: TGCGCCAGCAGCCAAACCCCAGGAGTAGGAACCTATAATTCACCCCTCCACTTT. Translating it yields CASSQTPGVGTYNSPLHF.

This clonotype was counted only a few times. The V gene is TRBV6-5, the J gene TRBJ2-7; D might be TRBD1 (5 bases). Germline V gene lookup returns CDR1 MNHEY and CDR2 SVGAGI. This CDR3 contains 13 residues. V was pared by 2 bases and J by 6 bases, with 11 bases between. The CDR3 DNA is TGTGCCAGCAGTTACCAGGGTGTTGGCGAGCAGTACTTC. This sequence encodes CASSYQGVGEQYF.

V usage is TRBV29-1 and J usage is TRBJ2-7, with 7 bases aligning to TRBD2. The CDR3 spans 13 residues. The germline V gene encodes CDR1 SQVTM and CDR2 ANQGSEA. V was pared by 6 bases and J by 4 bases, with 9 bases of the junction left unmatched. The CDR3 bases are TGCAGCGTCGAGGGACCAGCGGGATACGAGCAGTACTTC. Translated, it gives CSVEGPAGYEQYF.

This rearrangement joins TRBV12-3 or TRBV12-4 to TRBJ1-1; the match to TRBD1 covers 9 bases. CDR3 length equals 16 residues. J lost 1 base, V lost 4 bases, and 7 bases had no gene match. The CDR3 loop is CASSYRGQGRNTEAFF. CDR3 sequence (DNA): TGTGCCAGCAGTTACAGGGGGCAAGGTAGGAACACTGAAGCTTTCTTT.

The V and J genes are TRBV28 and TRBJ2-7, with D maybe TRBD2 (5 bases). Germline CDR1 MDHEN, CDR2 SYDVKM. Trimming took off 8 bases at V and 9 bases at J, with 14 bases between the two ends. CDR3 size: 11 residues. As DNA, the CDR3 is TGTGCCAGCGGGCCCAGAGGAGGGCAGTACTTC. Translation: CASGPRGGQYF.

V gene TRBV4-1 combines with J gene TRBJ1-1; 7 nucleotides agree with TRBD1. Germline loops: CDR1 MGHRA, CDR2 YSYEKL. This CDR3 has 15 residues. The V segment lost 0 bases and the J segment 1 base; nucleotides outside the gene matches: 2. CDR3 sequence reads: CASSQDRQGNTEAFF. The CDR3 coding sequence is TGCGCCAGCAGCCAAGATAGACAGGGGAACACTGAAGCTTTCTTT.

This clonotype was observed a few times. One base away lies a much larger clone, so this may be a sequencing read error. The chain employs TRBV12-3 or TRBV12-4 and TRBJ1-1; weak D call: TRBD1 (5 bases). The CDR3 has 19 amino acids. V was clipped by 8 bases and J by 5 bases, with 33 bases between them. CDR3 loop: CASCFRVFLAPRTLTEAFF. The CDR3 bases are TGTGCCAGCTGCTTCAGGGTGTTTTTGGCCCCCAGGACGCTTACTGAAGCTTTCTTT.

This clonotype was counted only a few times. The chain's CDR3 is CASRPWAGMTDTQYF. In nucleotides, the CDR3 is TGTGCCAGCAGACCGTGGGCAGGGATGACAGATACGCAGTATTTT. V is TRBV12-3 or TRBV12-4 and J is TRBJ2-3, with a possible D match to TRBD1 (5 bases). Trimming took 6 bases from V and 3 from J, leaving 16 bases between them. The CDR3 spans 15 residues.

This clonotype was counted between two and nine times. The rearrangement joins TRBV12-3 or TRBV12-4 to TRBJ2-2, with D uncertain. CDR3 size: 16 residues. Trimming cost V 5 bases and J 1 base, with 14 bases left between them. The CDR3, as DNA: TGTGCCAGCAGTAAAAGACAACGAAAGAACACCGGGGAGCTGTTTTTT. Amino acids: CASSKRQRKNTGELFF.

This clonotype was seen more than once but under ten times. The gene calls are TRBV5-1 and TRBJ2-1, with unresolved D. The V end was cut by 0 bases, the J end by 7 bases, with 11 bases between. The length of the CDR3 is 14 residues. Germline values: CDR1 SGHRS, CDR2 YFSETQ. The CDR3 DNA reads as TGCGCCAGCAGCTTGGCCACCAGGTGGAATGAGCAGTTCTTC. Protein sequence: CASSLATRWNEQFF.

This clonotype was detected only a few times. This chain uses TRBV5-6 with TRBJ2-1, with D possibly matching TRBD2 (5 bases). Germline assignment: CDR1 SGHDT and CDR2 YYEEEE. V shed 5 bases and J shed 8 bases, with 23 bases lying between them. This CDR3 is built from 16 residues. The CDR3 sequence is CASRGGRVSGFYEQFF. The DNA of the CDR3 is TGTGCCAGCAGAGGAGGACGCGTCAGCGGATTTTATGAGCAGTTCTTC.

V gene TRBV14 combines with J gene TRBJ2-2, with D possibly matching TRBD2 (5 bases). Germline loops: CDR1 SGHDN, CDR2 FVKESK. V shed 4 bases and J shed 6 bases, with 15 bases lying between them. This CDR3 has 15 residues. CDR3 sequence (DNA): TGTGCCAGCAGCCCCACCGGACTGTACGCCGGGGAGCTGTTTTTT. This translates into CASSPTGLYAGELFF.

This clonotype has only a few counts. This sequence joins TRBV11-1 and TRBJ2-2; 15 bases fit TRBD2. CDR1 SGHAT and CDR2 FQDESV come from the germline V gene (reference sequence). V shed 5 bases, J shed 0 bases, and the junction held 4 bases outside the gene matches. This CDR3 spans 18 amino acids. This chain's CDR3 is CASSGLAGGGSNTGELFF. In nucleotides, the CDR3 is TGTGCCAGCAGCGGACTAGCGGGAGGGGGATCGAACACCGGGGAGCTGTTTTTT.

There are a few counts of this clonotype. The V gene is TRBV5-1, the J gene TRBJ2-7; D ambiguous. Per the germline V gene, CDR1 is SGHRS and CDR2 is YFSETQ. The CDR3 covers 14 residues. V lost 2 bases and J 2 bases, leaving 11 bases between the germline ends. In nucleotides, the CDR3 is TGCGCCAGCAGCTTAGACGGAGATCCCTACGAGCAGTACTTC. Encoded protein: CASSLDGDPYEQYF.

This clonotype was picked up a small number of times. V and J are TRBV2 and TRBJ1-2; weak D call: TRBD1 (6 bases). This CDR3 has 12 residues. V gave up 10 bases and J gave up 4 bases, with 13 bases separating them. Germline CDR1 and CDR2: SNHLY and FYNNEI. In DNA form, the CDR3 reads TGTGCCACCAAGGGACAAACCTATGGCTACACCTTC. Amino acids: CATKGQTYGYTF.

This rearrangement joins TRBV27 to TRBJ2-1; 13 positions match TRBD2. This CDR3 has 14 amino acids. Germline assignment: CDR1 MNHEY and CDR2 SMNVEV (reference sequence). J was trimmed by 9 bases and V by 8 bases; bases with no gene match: 7. The DNA of the CDR3 is TGTGCCAGCCGGACTAGCGGGAGATTAGGTGAGCAGTTCTTC. Its protein is CASRTSGRLGEQFF.

The rearrangement links TRBV7-3 to TRBJ1-1; a possible D gene is TRBD1 (5 bases). V lost 2 bases and J lost 1, with 11 bases in between. CDR3 length: 15 residues. CDR1 is SGHTA, CDR2 FQGTGA, per germline. CDR3 sequence (DNA): TGTGCCAGCAGCTTATCTGGGGCCGCGAACACTGAAGCTTTCTTT. It translates to CASSLSGAANTEAFF.